Below are 10 T cell receptor beta chains sequenced from a single sample in a study of blood T cells in healthy people across ages. Next came a second PCR, run for about 6 to 11 cycles, which used a sample-barcoded 5' primer along with a J-beta primer mix. One entry per CDR3 protein results from TCRdb running MiXCR on the 5' RACE reads. The table lists 800,000 to 950,000 distinct CDR3 sequences, 25% to 30% of them singletons. These data were also reused for a study on T cells of mothers and their children.

The specimen sequenced was blood. Receptor source: a woman between 35 and 50 years old in good health.

The chain uses TRBV2 and TRBJ1-2; no clear D gene. Trimming removed 8 bases at V and 4 bases at J, with 20 bases between. CDR1 and CDR2 from the germline V gene are SNHLY and FYNNEI. The CDR3 runs to 15 residues. The CDR3 nucleotides read TGTGCCAGCCTAAGAGGAGAGGTACTCTTCTATGGCTACACCTTC. It encodes CASLRGEVLFYGYTF.

Many counts were recorded for this clonotype. CDR3 in amino acids: CASSLGLIRGRVETQYF. The CDR3 DNA sequence: TGTGCCAGCAGCTTAGGACTAATCAGGGGACGGGTGGAGACCCAGTACTTC. The chain uses TRBV7-2 and TRBJ2-5; tentatively, D is TRBD1 (6 bases). Germline CDR1 and CDR2: SGHTA and FQGNSA. V lost 1 base and J 5 bases, leaving 20 bases between the germline ends. The CDR3 runs 17 residues.

The V and J genes are TRBV28 and TRBJ1-4, with D possibly TRBD1 on 5 matching bases. Trimming cost V 7 bases and J 7 bases, with 19 bases left between them. CDR3 length equals 15 residues. Germline values: CDR1 MDHEN, CDR2 SYDVKM. CDR3 in amino acids: CASTPTGAKPEKLFF. The CDR3 nucleotides are TGTGCCAGCACCCCCACTGGGGCTAAACCTGAAAAACTGTTTTTT. Supplemented by reference TRBV28 and TRBJ1-4, the full variable domain reads DVKVTQSSRYLVKRTGEKVFLECVQDMDHENMFWYRQDPGLGLRLIYFSYDVKMKEKGDIPEGYSVSREKKERFSLILESASTNQTSMYLCASTPTGAKPEKLFFGSGTQLSVL.

This clonotype showed up many times. The V gene is TRBV10-3, the J gene TRBJ1-2, with D perhaps TRBD1 (5 bases). V was cut by 3 bases and J by 3 bases, with 11 bases left in between. There are 14 residues in the CDR3. Germline loops: CDR1 ENHRY, CDR2 SYGVKD. This chain's CDR3 is CAISEKGVDYGYTF. Here the CDR3 DNA reads TGTGCCATCAGTGAAAAAGGGGTCGACTATGGCTACACCTTC.

This clonotype was counted at least ten times. This chain joins TRBV29-1 and TRBJ2-5, with TRBD2 as a possible D gene (6 bases). V was shortened by 3 bases and J by 5 bases, with 16 bases between the two germline ends. The CDR3 contains 14 residues. Per the germline V gene, CDR1 is SQVTM and CDR2 is ANQGSEA. CDR3 residues: CSVEGTSESETQYF. The CDR3 DNA reads TGCAGCGTTGAGGGGACTTCGGAATCCGAGACCCAGTACTTC.

The V and J genes are TRBV18 and TRBJ2-2, with TRBD1 matching over 8 bases. The V segment lost 4 bases and the J segment 0 bases; nucleotides outside the gene matches: 1. The CDR3 sequence is 15 residues long. Germline CDR1 reads KGHSH; CDR2 reads LQKENI. The CDR3 is CASSLQGANTGELFF. The DNA of the CDR3 is TGTGCCAGCTCACTACAGGGGGCGAACACCGGGGAGCTGTTTTTT.

CDR3 in amino acids: CASSFLGQGANEQYF. CDR3 in DNA: TGTGCCAGCAGTTTCCTGGGACAGGGGGCGAACGAGCAGTACTTC. The chain is built from TRBV28 and TRBJ2-7, with TRBD1 identical over 12 bases. CDR1 and CDR2 from the germline V gene are MDHEN and SYDVKM. This CDR3 has 15 residues. V trimming: 3 bases; J trimming: 5 bases; junction bases outside the gene matches: 5. Combining the CDR3 with reference TRBV28 and TRBJ2-7 gives the whole variable domain DVKVTQSSRYLVKRTGEKVFLECVQDMDHENMFWYRQDPGLGLRLIYFSYDVKMKEKGDIPEGYSVSREKKERFSLILESASTNQTSMYLCASSFLGQGANEQYFGPGTRLTVT.

This clonotype has ten or more counts. V and J are TRBV7-3 and TRBJ2-1, with D perhaps matching TRBD1 (5 bases). V gave up 3 bases and J gave up 4 bases, with 13 bases separating them. Per the germline V gene, CDR1 is SGHTA and CDR2 is FQGTGA. This CDR3 region has 15 residues. The CDR3 region has the DNA TGTGCCAGCAGCTTGGTGCAGGGCCTGTACAATGAGCAGTTCTTC. Translated, it gives CASSLVQGLYNEQFF. Filled out from reference TRBV7-3 and TRBJ2-1, the complete variable domain reads GAGVSQTPSNKVTEKGKYVELRCDPISGHTALYWYRQSLGQGPEFLIYFQGTGAADDSGLPNDRFFAVRPEGSVSTLKIQRTERGDSAVYLCASSLVQGLYNEQFFGPGTRLTVL.

This clonotype showed up just a few times. The CDR3 nucleotides are TGCAGTACTATGGGGGAGGGGAGCACAGATACGCAGTATTTT. Protein: CSTMGEGSTDTQYF. The J gene is TRBJ2-3, the V gene TRBV20-1; 7 bases align to TRBD2. With 8 bases clipped from V and 0 bases from J, the junction kept 8 bases outside the gene matches. This CDR3 has 14 residues. In germline, CDR1 is DFQATT, CDR2 SNEGSKA (reference sequence).

The J gene is TRBJ2-3, the V gene TRBV4-1; 9 bases are shared with TRBD2. After removal of 0 bases from V and 2 bases from J, the junction contained 6 bases not matched to a gene. The length of the CDR3 is 17 residues. Germline-derived CDR1 and CDR2 are MGHRA and YSYEKL. CDR3 sequence reads: CASSQDIGGGATDTQYF. For the CDR3, the DNA is TGCGCCAGCAGCCAAGATATCGGCGGGGGGGCCACAGATACGCAGTATTTT.